The clone carrying this T cell receptor (beta chain) was recorded many times. Its matching antigen is unknown. The source of the sample is a study of regulatory T cells in long-lasting Graves disease. The time point here: persistent/refractory GD, antithyroid drugs over 5 years with positive TRAb. Extracted PBMC RNA gave rise to the TCR library. Findings and limits, study-wide: Tissue studied was limited to peripheral blood, excluding thyroid tissue. With approximately 2,500 shared public clonotypes, persistent patients exceeded new patients, who shared about a thousand.

In building TCR beta libraries, iRepertoire HTBI primers were used together with Arm-PCR of CDR3 regions. MiXCR, run by TCRdb on the multiplex PCR reads, gives a single entry per CDR3 protein. Of 400,000 to 500,000 distinct CDR3 sequences detected, about 20% appear once; the ten largest clones hold roughly 14%. Sequences were derived from peripheral blood mononuclear cells (PBMCs), sampled when the disease was refractory, from a patient treated with antithyroid drugs. The TCR comes from a female donor with Graves disease.

CDR3 sequence: CASNRAGEIQETQYF. DNA of the CDR3: TGTGCCAGCAACCGCGCGGGGGAGATCCAAGAGACCCAGTACTTC. V gene TRBV6-1 combines with J gene TRBJ2-5; TRBD2 matches 7 bases. Losses at the gene ends were 7 bases for V and 1 base for J; bases not matched to a gene: 9. Germline V lookup: CDR1 MNHNS, CDR2 SASEGT. The CDR3 loop spans 15 amino acids.